One sample yielded the 22 T cell receptor beta chains listed below, sequenced in a study of T cells in Graves' hyperthyroidism and ophthalmopathy. Regions amplified from RNA transcripts were the TCR beta CDR3 regions. The HTBI primer set drove a first-round RT-PCR of the TCR CDR3. In TCRdb, the multiplex PCR reads were re-called with MiXCR into one record per CDR3 protein. Of hundreds of thousands of distinct CDR3 sequences in the sample, 20% were seen once. Specimen: blood. The receptors come from a man aged 35 to 55 with Graves' ophthalmopathy.

Only a few counts were recorded for this clonotype. CDR3 protein: CARSGQGAYEQYF. In nucleotides, the CDR3 is TGTGCCAGGAGCGGGCAGGGGGCCTACGAGCAGTACTTC. The chain links TRBV6-1 to TRBJ2-7, with a weak D call TRBD1 (7 bases). The CDR3 extends over 13 amino acids. Trimming took 9 bases from V and 2 from J, leaving 14 bases between them. The V gene's germline CDR1 is MNHNS and CDR2 SASEGT.

This clonotype was found many times. The chain has TRBV5-6 and TRBJ2-5, with D possibly matching TRBD1 (7 bases). The CDR3 runs to 14 residues. The ends were cut back, 0 bases at V and 4 bases at J, with 10 bases in the middle. CDR1 is SGHDT and CDR2 is YYEEEE in the germline V gene. The CDR3 sequence: CASSLVEGAETQYF. The DNA of the CDR3 is TGTGCCAGCAGCTTGGTGGAGGGGGCAGAGACCCAGTACTTC.

This clonotype was picked up many times. CDR3: CASSVSQGGLQPQHF. The CDR3 DNA reads as TGTGCCAGCAGTGTAAGCCAGGGCGGTTTGCAGCCCCAGCATTTT. V gene TRBV2 combines with J gene TRBJ1-5; perhaps TRBD1 as D (5 bases). Germline V lookup: CDR1 SNHLY, CDR2 FYNNEI. Trimming removed 4 bases from V and 7 bases from J, with 17 bases in between. The CDR3 loop spans 15 amino acids.

This clonotype appeared many times. The chain has TRBV20-1 and TRBJ1-2; no clear D gene. The CDR3 loop spans 16 amino acids. Germline-derived CDR1 and CDR2 are DFQATT and SNEGSKA (reference sequence). V shed 2 bases and J shed 2 bases, with 18 bases lying between them. CDR3 sequence: CSARPLSWETNYGYTF. The CDR3 nucleotides are TGCAGTGCTAGACCCCTCTCCTGGGAAACCAACTATGGCTACACCTTC.

This clonotype was found many times. The chain carries TRBV28 and TRBJ2-7; TRBD2 agrees at 7 bases. The J segment lost 5 bases and the V segment lost 7 bases, leaving 8 bases of the junction unmatched. This CDR3 region has 13 residues. From germline, CDR1 is MDHEN and CDR2 SYDVKM. CDR3 in amino acids: CASIGGSKHEQYF. The CDR3 DNA follows: TGTGCCAGCATAGGCGGGAGCAAACACGAGCAGTACTTC.

On this clonotype: This may come from a read error, since a much larger clone is one base off. The genes are TRBV5-6 and TRBJ2-2; D might be TRBD2 (6 bases). Germline assignment: CDR1 SGHDT and CDR2 YYEEEE. This CDR3 region has 13 residues. The DNA of the CDR3 is TGTGCCAGCAGCTTGGATAACACCGGGGGGCTGTTTTTT. It is translated as CASSLDNTGGLFF.

This clonotype has just one count. V is TRBV19 and J is TRBJ1-1; D possibly corresponds to TRBD1 (6 bases). Germline loops: CDR1 LNHDA, CDR2 SQIVND (reference sequence). CDR3 length: 13 residues. Trimming pared 4 bases from V and 7 bases from J, leaving 13 bases between. The CDR3 spells CASSTGQSYEAFF. The CDR3 DNA reads as TGTGCCAGTAGTACCGGACAGAGTTATGAAGCTTTCTTT.

This clonotype was seen at least ten times. The chain links TRBV20-1 to TRBJ2-5; no definite D call. CDR1 and CDR2 (germline): DFQATT, SNEGSKA (reference sequence). The CDR3 is 14 amino acids. V was pared by 2 bases and J by 4 bases, with 14 bases between. CDR3 coding DNA: TGCAGTGCTAGATCTCCGGGCCAATTAGAGACCCAGTACTTC. Residues: CSARSPGQLETQYF.

This clonotype was counted a single time. The rearrangement uses TRBV4-3 and TRBJ2-6; TRBD1 matches at 9 bases. Germline V gene data show CDR1 as LGHNA and CDR2 as YSLEER. CDR3 length: 18 residues. V lost 1 base and J lost 2; bases outside the gene matches: 6. The CDR3 spells CASSQVQGAQAGANVLTF. As DNA, the CDR3 is TGCGCCAGCAGCCAAGTACAGGGGGCGCAGGCTGGGGCCAACGTCCTGACTTTC.

Ten or more counts support this clonotype. The chain joins TRBV7-9 to TRBJ2-1; either TRBD1 or TRBD2 may supply D (5 bases each). V lost 1 base and J 12 bases, leaving 22 bases between the germline ends. The CDR3 covers 16 residues. Germline lookup yields CDR1 SEHNR and CDR2 FQNEAQ (reference sequence). CDR3 residues: CASSLGVRERGNRQFF. The CDR3 bases are TGTGCCAGCAGCTTAGGGGTCCGGGAAAGGGGCAATCGGCAGTTCTTC.

The rearrangement uses TRBV25-1 and TRBJ2-7, with D maybe TRBD1 (5 bases). This CDR3 comprises 16 residues. V was clipped by 6 bases and J by 6 bases, with 24 bases between them. In germline, CDR1 is MGHDK, CDR2 SYGVNS. The DNA of the CDR3 is TGTGCCAGCAGCCCTTTTGGGGCAGCGCCGAACCCCGAGCAGTACTTC. It is translated as CASSPFGAAPNPEQYF.

This chain connects TRBV4-1 to TRBJ2-2; tentative D call: TRBD1 (6 bases). V shed 6 bases and J shed 0 bases, with 11 bases lying between them. Looked up from germline, CDR1 is MGHRA and CDR2 is YSYEKL. The CDR3 has 15 residues. DNA of the CDR3: TGCGCCAGCAGGCAGGGGCTATCGAACACCGGGGAGCTGTTTTTT. This gives the protein CASRQGLSNTGELFF.

The gene calls are TRBV6-2 or TRBV6-3 and TRBJ2-2; 8 positions agree with TRBD1. Trimming at V came to 2 bases and at J to 7 bases, leaving 9 bases not matched to a gene. The CDR3 is 16 amino acids. Germline V lookup: CDR1 MNHEY, CDR2 SVGEGT. The CDR3 loop is CASSYRTGRIGGELFF. The CDR3 DNA follows: TGTGCCAGCAGTTACAGGACAGGGAGGATCGGCGGGGAGCTGTTTTTT.

The chain is built from TRBV29-1 and TRBJ2-1; the D gene is possibly TRBD2 (5 bases). V lost 7 bases and J 0 bases, leaving 16 bases between the germline ends. The CDR3 contains 15 residues. The germline gives CDR1 SQVTM, CDR2 ANQGSEA. The CDR3 DNA follows: TGCAGCGCAACCGGACTCTCGAGCTCCTACAATGAGCAGTTCTTC. This sequence encodes CSATGLSSSYNEQFF.

This clonotype came up a few times. This sequence joins TRBV2 and TRBJ2-1; 8 bases agree with TRBD1. The CDR3 has 14 amino acids. V gave up 6 bases and J gave up 5 bases; unmatched junction bases: 6. Germline-derived CDR1 and CDR2 are SNHLY and FYNNEI. Here the CDR3 reads CASRQQGVNNEQFF. The CDR3 DNA reads as TGTGCCAGCAGGCAACAGGGGGTTAACAATGAGCAGTTCTTC.

The chain uses TRBV2 and TRBJ2-3, with TRBD2 matching over 10 bases. CDR1 and CDR2 from the germline V gene are SNHLY and FYNNEI. V lost 7 bases to trimming and J lost 0 bases; unmatched junction nucleotides: 7. This CDR3 has 16 amino acids. The CDR3 sequence: CASMPGLAYSTDTQYF. CDR3 coding DNA: TGTGCCAGCATGCCGGGACTAGCGTATAGCACAGATACGCAGTATTTT.

This clonotype appeared many times. The chain combines TRBV11-1 with TRBJ1-1; no clear D gene. Deletions cut 5 bases from V and 1 base from J, with 14 bases between. The CDR3 contains 15 residues. Germline lookup yields CDR1 SGHAT and CDR2 FQDESV (reference sequence). The CDR3 reads CASSPGRVRNTEAFF. CDR3 sequence (DNA): TGTGCCAGCAGCCCAGGAAGAGTTAGGAACACTGAAGCTTTCTTT.

Ten or more counts support this clonotype. This chain joins TRBV7-2 and TRBJ1-1; D ambiguous. Trimming took 2 bases from V and 3 from J, leaving 13 bases between them. This CDR3 comprises 15 residues. The germline CDR1 and CDR2 sequences are SGHTA and FQGNSA. CDR3 sequence reads: CASSLRRWADTEAFF. The CDR3 DNA reads as TGTGCCAGCAGCTTACGACGGTGGGCAGACACTGAAGCTTTCTTT.

Comments on this clonotype: This may arise from a read error, as a much more abundant clone is one base away. The chain combines TRBV28 with TRBJ2-1; TRBD1 is a possible D gene (5 bases). The germline V gene has CDR1 MDHEN and CDR2 SYDVKM. Trimming took 4 bases from V and 7 from J, leaving 11 bases between them. This CDR3 contains 13 residues. Here the CDR3 DNA reads TGTGCCAGCAGTTCGTCCCACAGGAATGAGCAGTTCTTC. Its protein is CASSSSHRNEQFF.

This clonotype was recorded many times. This chain joins TRBV5-1 and TRBJ2-7; D gene uncertain. The CDR3 loop spans 13 amino acids. The V end was cut by 0 bases, the J end by 6 bases, with 10 bases between. Germline V lookup: CDR1 SGHRS, CDR2 YFSETQ. Here the CDR3 reads CASSLGDTSEQYF. CDR3 bases: TGCGCCAGCAGCTTGGGAGACACCAGCGAGCAGTACTTC.

The J gene is TRBJ2-1, the V gene TRBV5-1, with 7 positions matching TRBD2. CDR1 is SGHRS, CDR2 YFSETQ, per germline. V dropped 1 base and J dropped 4; count of bases not matched to a gene: 5. The CDR3 loop spans 15 amino acids. The chain's CDR3 is CASSLSGDYYNEQFF. DNA for the CDR3: TGCGCCAGCAGCTTGTCGGGGGACTATTACAATGAGCAGTTCTTC.

The chain uses TRBV10-3 and TRBJ2-2, with 8 positions matching TRBD2. V lost 3 bases, J lost 7 bases, and 7 bases stayed unmatched. CDR1 and CDR2 from the germline V gene are ENHRY and SYGVKD. The CDR3 runs to 15 residues. CDR3 in amino acids: CAISDQTGGVGELFF. In DNA form, the CDR3 reads TGTGCCATCAGTGACCAGACGGGAGGGGTCGGGGAGCTGTTTTTT.